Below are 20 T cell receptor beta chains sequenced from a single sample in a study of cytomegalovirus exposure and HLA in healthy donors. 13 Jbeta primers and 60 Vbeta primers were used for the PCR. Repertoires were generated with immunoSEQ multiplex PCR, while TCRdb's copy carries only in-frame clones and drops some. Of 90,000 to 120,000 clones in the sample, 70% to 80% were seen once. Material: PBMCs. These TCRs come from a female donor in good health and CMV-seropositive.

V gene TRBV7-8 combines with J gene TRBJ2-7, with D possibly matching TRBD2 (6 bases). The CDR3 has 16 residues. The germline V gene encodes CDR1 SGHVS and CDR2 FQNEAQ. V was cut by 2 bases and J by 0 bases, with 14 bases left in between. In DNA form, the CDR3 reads TGTGCCAGCAGCTTACTTGTGGGGACTTTCTCCTACGAGCAGTACTTC. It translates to CASSLLVGTFSYEQYF.

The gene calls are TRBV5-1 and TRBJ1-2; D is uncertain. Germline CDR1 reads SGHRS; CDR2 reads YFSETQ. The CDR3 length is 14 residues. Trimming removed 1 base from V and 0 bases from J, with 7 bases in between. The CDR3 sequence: CASSLSDSNYGYTF. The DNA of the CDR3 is TGCGCCAGCAGCTTGTCCGACTCTAACTATGGCTACACCTTC.

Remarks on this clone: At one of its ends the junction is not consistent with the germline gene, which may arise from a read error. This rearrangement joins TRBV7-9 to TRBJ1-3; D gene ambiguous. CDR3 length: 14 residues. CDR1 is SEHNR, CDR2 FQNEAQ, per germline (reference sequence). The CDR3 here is CSSSFSRSGNTIYF. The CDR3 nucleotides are TGTTCCAGCAGCTTTTCCAGGTCTGGAAACACCATATATTTT.

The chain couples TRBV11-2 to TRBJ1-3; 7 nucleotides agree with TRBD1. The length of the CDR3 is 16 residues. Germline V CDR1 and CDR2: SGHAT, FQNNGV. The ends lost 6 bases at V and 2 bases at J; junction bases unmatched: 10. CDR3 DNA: TGTGCCAGCAGGAACCGCTTCGGGACAGCTGGAAACACCATATATTTT. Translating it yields CASRNRFGTAGNTIYF. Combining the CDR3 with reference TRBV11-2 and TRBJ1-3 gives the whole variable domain EAGVAQSPRYKIIEKRQSVAFWCNPISGHATLYWYQQILGQGPKLLIQFQNNGVVDDSQLPKDRFSAERLKGVDSTLKIQPAKLEDSAVYLCASRNRFGTAGNTIYFGEGSWLTVV.

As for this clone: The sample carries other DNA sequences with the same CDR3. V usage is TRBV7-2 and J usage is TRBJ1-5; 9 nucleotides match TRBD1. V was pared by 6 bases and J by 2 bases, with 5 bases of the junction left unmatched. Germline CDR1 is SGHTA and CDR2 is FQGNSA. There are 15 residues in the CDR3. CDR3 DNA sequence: TGTGCCAGCAGTTTGGACAGGGGTCGCAATCAGCCCCAGCATTTT. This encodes CASSLDRGRNQPQHF.

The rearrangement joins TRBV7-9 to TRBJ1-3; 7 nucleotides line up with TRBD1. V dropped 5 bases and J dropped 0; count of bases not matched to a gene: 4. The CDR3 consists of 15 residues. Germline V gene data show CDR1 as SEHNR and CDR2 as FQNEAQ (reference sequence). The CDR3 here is CASSPGGLSGNTIYF. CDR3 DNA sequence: TGTGCCAGCAGCCCAGGGGGACTCTCTGGAAACACCATATATTTT.

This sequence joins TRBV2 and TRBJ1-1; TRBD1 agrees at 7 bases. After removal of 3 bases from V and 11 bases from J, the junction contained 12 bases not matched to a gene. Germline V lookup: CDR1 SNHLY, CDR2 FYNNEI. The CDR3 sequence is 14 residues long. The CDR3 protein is CASSDYDRVLEAFF. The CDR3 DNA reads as TGTGCCAGCAGTGATTATGACAGGGTCCTGGAGGCTTTCTTT.

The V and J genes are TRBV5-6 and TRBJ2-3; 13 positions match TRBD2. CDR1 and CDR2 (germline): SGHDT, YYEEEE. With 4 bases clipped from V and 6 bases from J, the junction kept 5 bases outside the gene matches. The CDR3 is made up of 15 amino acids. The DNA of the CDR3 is TGTGCCAGCAGCCCGGGACTAGCGGGGTGGGATACGCAGTATTTT. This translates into CASSPGLAGWDTQYF.

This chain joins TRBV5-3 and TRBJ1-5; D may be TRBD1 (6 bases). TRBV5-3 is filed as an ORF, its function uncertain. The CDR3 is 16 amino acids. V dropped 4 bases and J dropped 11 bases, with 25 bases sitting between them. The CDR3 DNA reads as TGTGCCAGAAGCCCCAGGGGCGGGGAGGGGCATCAAGCCCAGCATTTT. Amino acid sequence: CARSPRGGEGHQAQHF.

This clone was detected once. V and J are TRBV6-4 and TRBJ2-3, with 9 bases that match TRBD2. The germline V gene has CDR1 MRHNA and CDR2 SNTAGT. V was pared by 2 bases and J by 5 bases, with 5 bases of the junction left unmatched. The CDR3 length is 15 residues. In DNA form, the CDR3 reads TGTGCCAGCAGTGACACGGCGGGGGGGCAAGATACGCAGTATTTT. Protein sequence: CASSDTAGGQDTQYF.

The DNA of the CDR3 is TGTGCCTGGAACAGGGATCAAGAGACCCAGTACTTC. Encoded protein: CAWNRDQETQYF. V gene TRBV30 combines with J gene TRBJ2-5; D may be TRBD1 (6 bases). The CDR3 extends over 12 amino acids. Per the germline V gene, CDR1 is GTSNPN and CDR2 is SVGIG (reference sequence). The ends were cut back, 4 bases at V and 2 bases at J, with 8 bases in the middle.

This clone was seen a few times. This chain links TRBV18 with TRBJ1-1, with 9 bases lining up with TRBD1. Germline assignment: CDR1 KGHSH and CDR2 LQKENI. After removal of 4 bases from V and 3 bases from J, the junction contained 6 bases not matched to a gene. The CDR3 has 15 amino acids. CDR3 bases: TGTGCCAGCTCACTTAACAGGGGGCGGGACACTGAAGCTTTCTTT. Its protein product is CASSLNRGRDTEAFF.

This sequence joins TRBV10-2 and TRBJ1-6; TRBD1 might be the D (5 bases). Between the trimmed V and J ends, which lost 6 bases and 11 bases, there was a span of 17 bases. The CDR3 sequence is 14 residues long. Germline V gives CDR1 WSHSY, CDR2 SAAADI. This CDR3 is CASSSSGTPTPLHF. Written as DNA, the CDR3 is TGCGCCAGCAGCTCGAGCGGGACTCCAACACCCCTCCACTTT.

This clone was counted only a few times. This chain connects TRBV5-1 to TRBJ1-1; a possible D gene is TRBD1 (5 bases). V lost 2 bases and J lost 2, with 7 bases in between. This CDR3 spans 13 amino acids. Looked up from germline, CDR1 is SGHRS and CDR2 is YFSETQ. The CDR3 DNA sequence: TGCGCCAGCAGCTTTGACAGTAACACTGAAGCTTTCTTT. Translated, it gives CASSFDSNTEAFF. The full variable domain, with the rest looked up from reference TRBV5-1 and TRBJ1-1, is KAGVTQTPRYLIKTRGQQVTLSCSPISGHRSVSWYQQTPGQGLQFLFEYFSETQRNKGNFPGRFSGRQFSNSRSEMNVSTLELGDSALYLCASSFDSNTEAFFGQGTRLTVV.

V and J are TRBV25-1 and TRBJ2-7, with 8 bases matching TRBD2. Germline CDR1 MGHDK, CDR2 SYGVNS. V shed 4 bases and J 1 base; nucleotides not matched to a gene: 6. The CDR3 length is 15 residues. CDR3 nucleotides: TGTGCCAGCAGTGCACGGGAGCGGGGGTCCTACGAGCAGTACTTC. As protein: CASSARERGSYEQYF.

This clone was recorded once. The DNA of the CDR3 is TGTGCCAGCAGCTTGGCAGGGGACAACTATGGCTACACCTTC. The encoded protein is CASSLAGDNYGYTF. The chain uses TRBV7-9 and TRBJ1-2; perhaps TRBD1 as D (6 bases). The ends were cut back, 3 bases at V and 2 bases at J, with 10 bases in the middle. Germline V gene lookup returns CDR1 SEHNR and CDR2 FQNEAQ (reference sequence). There are 14 residues in the CDR3.

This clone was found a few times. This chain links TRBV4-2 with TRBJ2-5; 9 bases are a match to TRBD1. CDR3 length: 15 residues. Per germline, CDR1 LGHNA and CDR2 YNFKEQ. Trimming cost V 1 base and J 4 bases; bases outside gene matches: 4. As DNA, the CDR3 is TGTGCCAGCAGCCAAGGACAGGGGGGGGGAGAGACCCAGTACTTC. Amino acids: CASSQGQGGGETQYF.

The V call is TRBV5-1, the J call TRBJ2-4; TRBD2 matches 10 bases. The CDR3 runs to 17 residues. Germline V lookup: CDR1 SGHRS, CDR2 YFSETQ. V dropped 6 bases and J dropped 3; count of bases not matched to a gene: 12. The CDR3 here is CASTSGGAGGGKNIQYF. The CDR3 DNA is TGCGCCAGCACGAGCGGGGGGGCCGGTGGGGGCAAAAACATTCAGTACTTC.

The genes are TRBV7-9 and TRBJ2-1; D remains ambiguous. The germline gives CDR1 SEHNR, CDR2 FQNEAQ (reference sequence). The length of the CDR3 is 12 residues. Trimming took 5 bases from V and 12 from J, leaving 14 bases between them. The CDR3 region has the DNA TGTGCCAGCAGCCCGGCGGATGTGGCGCAGTTCTTC. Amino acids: CASSPADVAQFF.

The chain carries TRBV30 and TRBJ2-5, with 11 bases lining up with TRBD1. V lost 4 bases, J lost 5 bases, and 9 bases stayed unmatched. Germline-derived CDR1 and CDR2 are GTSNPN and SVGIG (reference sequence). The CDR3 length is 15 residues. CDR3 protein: CAWKKGQGAMETQYF. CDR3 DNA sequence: TGTGCCTGGAAAAAAGGACAGGGGGCGATGGAGACCCAGTACTTC.